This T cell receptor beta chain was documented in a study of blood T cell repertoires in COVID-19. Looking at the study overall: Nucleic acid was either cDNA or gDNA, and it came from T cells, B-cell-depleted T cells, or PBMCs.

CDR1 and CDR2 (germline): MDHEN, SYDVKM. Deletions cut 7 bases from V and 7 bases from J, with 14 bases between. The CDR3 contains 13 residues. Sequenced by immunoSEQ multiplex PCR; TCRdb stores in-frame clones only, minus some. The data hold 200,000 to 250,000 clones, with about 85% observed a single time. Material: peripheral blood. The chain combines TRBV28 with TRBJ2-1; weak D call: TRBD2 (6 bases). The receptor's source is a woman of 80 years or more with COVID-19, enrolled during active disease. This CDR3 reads CASTAGGRNEQFF. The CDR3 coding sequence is TGTGCCAGCACAGCCGGGGGTAGGAATGAGCAGTTCTTC.